The text below deals with one T cell receptor (beta chain). This specimen belongs to a study of blood T cell repertoires in COVID-19. Study-level background: Samples of COVID-19 (acute and convalescent) were obtained from the United States, Italy and Spain. T cells, B-cell-depleted T cells, or PBMCs supplied cDNA or gDNA.

Trimming removed 3 bases from V and 0 bases from J, with 12 bases in between. Germline values: CDR1 LGHDT, CDR2 YNNKEL (reference sequence). The CDR3 loop spans 15 amino acids. As originally analysed: Amplified reference gene primers provided the basis for estimating nucleated cell counts. Profiling relied on immunoSEQ multiplex PCR, and the TCRdb table lists in-frame clones only, not all of them. V, J and clone size were drawn from that table, and D and trimming were deduced from the DNA. The table includes approximately 140,000 clones, 85% detected once. Sequencing was done on a sample of peripheral blood. The chain is built from TRBV3-1 (or the pseudogene TRBV3-2) and TRBJ2-7; D uncertain. This receptor was identified in a woman in her thirties or forties with active or convalescent COVID-19. The CDR3 loop reads CASSQFYRLSYEQYF. The CDR3 nucleotides read TGTGCCAGCAGCCAGTTCTATCGACTCTCCTACGAGCAGTACTTC.